The 14 T cell receptor beta chains below all came from one sample that was sequenced in a study of blood T cell repertoires in COVID-19. Sequenced by immunoSEQ multiplex PCR; TCRdb stores in-frame clones only, minus some. This sample has a few hundred thousand clones; around 83% occur once, and the top ten carry roughly 2.8%. Sequencing input: peripheral blood. These TCRs come from a man aged 45-65 years with active or convalescent COVID-19.

This chain joins TRBV6-5 and TRBJ1-3; 7 positions match TRBD1. Germline loops: CDR1 MNHEY, CDR2 SVGAGI. CDR3 length: 14 amino acids. V was clipped by 7 bases and J by 4 bases; unmatched bases: 7. CDR3 loop: CASTLTGLGNTIYF. CDR3 coding DNA: TGTGCCAGCACTTTGACAGGGTTAGGAAACACCATATATTTT.

The CDR3 region has the DNA TGTGCCAGCAGTTCCGGAACCATAGCGGCCGGGGAGCTGTTTTTT. Protein sequence: CASSSGTIAAGELFF. The chain uses TRBV6-6 and TRBJ2-2, with D maybe TRBD2 (6 bases). CDR1 MNHNY and CDR2 SVGAGI come from the germline V gene (reference sequence). Trimming removed 4 bases from V and 6 bases from J, with 15 bases in between. The CDR3 spans 15 residues.

The chain couples TRBV19 to TRBJ2-7; tentatively, D is TRBD1 (5 bases). The ends were cut back, 5 bases at V and 4 bases at J, with 15 bases in the middle. The CDR3 is 14 amino acids. Germline V gene data show CDR1 as LNHDA and CDR2 as SQIVND (reference sequence). The CDR3 nucleotides are TGTGCCAGTAGTCCGGCAGGGATGGGGTACGAGCAGTACTTC. Residues: CASSPAGMGYEQYF.

The chain combines TRBV7-9 with TRBJ2-5, with D perhaps TRBD2 (6 bases). Looked up from germline, CDR1 is SEHNR and CDR2 is FQNEAQ (reference sequence). With 5 bases removed from V and 4 bases from J, the gap between germline ends came to 14 bases. This CDR3 contains 14 residues. CDR3 nucleotide sequence: TGTGCCAGCAGCCCCCAGACTAGTAGAGAGACCCAGTACTTC. Translated: CASSPQTSRETQYF.

This clone appeared once. The chain is built from TRBV2 and TRBJ2-1; TRBD2 matches 8 bases. CDR1 is SNHLY and CDR2 is FYNNEI in the germline V gene. Germline trimming cut 0 bases from V and 3 bases from J; bases unmatched to any gene: 7. The CDR3 runs to 17 residues. The CDR3 bases are TGTGCCAGCAGTGAAGCGCTTCGGCGGGGGGTCTACAATGAGCAGTTCTTC. Residues: CASSEALRRGVYNEQFF.

This clone was observed a handful of times. The chain joins TRBV28 to TRBJ1-6; D unclear. V lost 8 bases, J lost 4 bases, and 6 bases lay in between. Germline V lookup: CDR1 MDHEN, CDR2 SYDVKM. The CDR3 contains 12 residues. The CDR3 nucleotides read TGTGCCAGCGTCCGGTATAATTCACCCCTCCACTTT. Amino acids: CASVRYNSPLHF.

The chain employs TRBV2 and TRBJ2-1; a weak D match, TRBD2 (5 bases). Trimming removed 2 bases at V and 9 bases at J, with 14 bases between. From germline, CDR1 is SNHLY and CDR2 FYNNEI. This CDR3 spans 14 amino acids. The CDR3: CASSERVGISEQFF. The CDR3 DNA is TGTGCCAGCAGTGAAAGGGTCGGGATCAGTGAGCAGTTCTTC.

The J gene is TRBJ2-1, the V gene TRBV7-9; 8 nucleotides agree with TRBD1. CDR1 and CDR2 (germline): SEHNR, FQNEAQ (reference sequence). The V segment lost 5 bases and the J segment 9 bases; nucleotides outside the gene matches: 12. This CDR3 is built from 15 residues. CDR3 amino acids: CASSPWTGYSGEQFF. The CDR3 DNA follows: TGTGCCAGCAGCCCCTGGACAGGGTATAGCGGTGAGCAGTTCTTC.

The CDR3 spells CASSAPTGSAEKLFF. The CDR3 bases are TGTGCCAGCAGCGCCCCGACAGGCTCGGCTGAAAAACTGTTTTTT. The chain couples TRBV5-4 to TRBJ1-4; D possibly corresponds to TRBD1 (6 bases). V was shortened by 4 bases and J by 7 bases, with 17 bases between the two germline ends. The CDR3 is 15 amino acids. The germline V gene has CDR1 SGHNT and CDR2 YYREEE (reference sequence).

This chain connects TRBV3-1 (or the pseudogene TRBV3-2) to TRBJ2-3, with TRBD2 identical over 8 bases. Germline CDR1 and CDR2: LGHDT and YNNKEL (reference sequence). V lost 4 bases, J lost 2 bases, and 11 bases stayed unmatched. CDR3 length equals 17 residues. The CDR3 DNA reads TGTGCCAGCAGCCTTGAGCGGGGGACTACCCACACAGATACGCAGTATTTT. Translated, it gives CASSLERGTTHTDTQYF.

The chain uses TRBV5-8 and TRBJ2-3; TRBD1 agrees at 8 bases. With V trimmed by 4 bases and J by 1 base, 5 bases remained unmatched. The germline V gene has CDR1 SGHTS and CDR2 YDEGEE. This CDR3 is 15 amino acids long. In nucleotides, the CDR3 is TGTGCCAGCAGCCCCGGACAGGGAGGCACAGATACGCAGTATTTT. Translating it yields CASSPGQGGTDTQYF.

The table lists this clone with a few counts. The sample has other DNA sequences that encode this CDR3 too. The genes are TRBV4-1 and TRBJ1-5; perhaps TRBD1 as D (5 bases). Trimming stripped 1 base from V and 7 bases from J, with 8 bases between. Germline-derived CDR1 and CDR2 are MGHRA and YSYEKL. The CDR3 runs to 13 residues. The CDR3 bases are TGCGCCAGCAGCCAAGCGGGGGAACAGCCCCAGCATTTT. Translation gives CASSQAGEQPQHF.

The V and J genes are TRBV5-1 and TRBJ1-2, with 8 bases lining up with TRBD1. This CDR3 is 16 amino acids long. Germline V gene data show CDR1 as SGHRS and CDR2 as YFSETQ. V was clipped by 0 bases and J by 5 bases; unmatched bases: 9. The CDR3 DNA reads TGCGCCAGCAGCTTGGGACGGGCAGGGGGCATTTATGGCTACACCTTC. As protein: CASSLGRAGGIYGYTF.

This clone was seen just once. The chain joins TRBV5-4 to TRBJ2-3, with 16 bases identical to TRBD2. Germline V gives CDR1 SGHNT, CDR2 YYREEE (reference sequence). With V trimmed by 3 bases and J by 2 bases, 12 bases remained unmatched. The CDR3 has 20 amino acids. The CDR3 loop is CASSSPGLAGGASFTDTQYF. CDR3 DNA sequence: TGTGCCAGCAGCTCTCCGGGACTAGCGGGGGGGGCTTCTTTCACAGATACGCAGTATTTT.